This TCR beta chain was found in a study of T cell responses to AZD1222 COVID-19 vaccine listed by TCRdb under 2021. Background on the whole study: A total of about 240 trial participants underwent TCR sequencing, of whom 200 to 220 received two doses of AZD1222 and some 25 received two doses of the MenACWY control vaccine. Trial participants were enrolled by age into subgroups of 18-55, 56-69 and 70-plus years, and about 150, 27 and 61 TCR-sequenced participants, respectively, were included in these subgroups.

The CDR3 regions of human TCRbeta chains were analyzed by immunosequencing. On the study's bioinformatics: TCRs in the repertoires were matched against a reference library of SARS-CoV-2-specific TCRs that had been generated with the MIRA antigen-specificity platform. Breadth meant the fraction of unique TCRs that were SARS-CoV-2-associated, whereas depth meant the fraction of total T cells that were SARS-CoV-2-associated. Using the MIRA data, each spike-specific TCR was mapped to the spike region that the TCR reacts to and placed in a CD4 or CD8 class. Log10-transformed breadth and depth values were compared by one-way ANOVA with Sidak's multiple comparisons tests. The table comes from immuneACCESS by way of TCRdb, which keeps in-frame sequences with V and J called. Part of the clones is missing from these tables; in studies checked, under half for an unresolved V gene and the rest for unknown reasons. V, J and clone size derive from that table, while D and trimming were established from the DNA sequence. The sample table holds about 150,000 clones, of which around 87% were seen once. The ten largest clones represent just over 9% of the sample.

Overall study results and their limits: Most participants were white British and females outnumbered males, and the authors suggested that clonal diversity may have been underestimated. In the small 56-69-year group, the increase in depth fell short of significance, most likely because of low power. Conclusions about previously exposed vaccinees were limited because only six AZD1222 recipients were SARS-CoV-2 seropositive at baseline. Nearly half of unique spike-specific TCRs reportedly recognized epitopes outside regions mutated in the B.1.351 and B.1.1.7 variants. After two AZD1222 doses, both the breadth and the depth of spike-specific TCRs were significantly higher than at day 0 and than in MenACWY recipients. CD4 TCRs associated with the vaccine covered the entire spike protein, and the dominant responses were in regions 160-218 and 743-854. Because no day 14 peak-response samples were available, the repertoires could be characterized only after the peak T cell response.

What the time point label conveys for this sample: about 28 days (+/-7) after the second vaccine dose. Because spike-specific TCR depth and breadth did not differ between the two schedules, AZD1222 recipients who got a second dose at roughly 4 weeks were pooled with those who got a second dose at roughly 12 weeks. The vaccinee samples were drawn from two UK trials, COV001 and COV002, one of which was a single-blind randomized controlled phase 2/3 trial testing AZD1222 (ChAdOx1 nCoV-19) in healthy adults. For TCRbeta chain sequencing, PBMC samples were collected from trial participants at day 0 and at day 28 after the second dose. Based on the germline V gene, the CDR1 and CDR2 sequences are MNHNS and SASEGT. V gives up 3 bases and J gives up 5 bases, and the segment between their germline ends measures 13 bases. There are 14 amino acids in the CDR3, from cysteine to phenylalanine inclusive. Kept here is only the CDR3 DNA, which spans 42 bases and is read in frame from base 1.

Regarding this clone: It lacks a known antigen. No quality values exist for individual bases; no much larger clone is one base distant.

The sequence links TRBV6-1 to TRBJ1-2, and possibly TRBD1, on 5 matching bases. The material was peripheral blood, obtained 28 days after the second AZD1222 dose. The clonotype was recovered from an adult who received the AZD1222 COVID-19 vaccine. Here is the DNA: TGTGCCAGCAGTGACGGGGGATTGGTATATGGCTACACCTTC. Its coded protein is CASSDGGLVYGYTF.